Given below is one TCR beta chain in context. Its cognate antigen is unknown. Template switching by 5'RACE with UMIs generated the TCR beta cDNA. TCRdb reanalyzed the 5' RACE reads and collapses them to one entry per CDR3 protein, without DNA. Its table lists 300,000 or so distinct CDR3 sequences. CDR3 size: 11 residues. This record comes from a study of T cells expressing NK-cell markers. In the study overall: Beta-chain profiling covered CD3+CD56+NKG2C+, CD3+CD56+NKG2C- and CD3+CD56-NKG2C+ sorted subsets. The study's findings and limits: Six donors had dominant NKG2C+ clonotypes that comprised roughly 1.0-7.5% of their CD8+ T cells.

The specimen was blood T cells: a sorted CD56 or NKG2C T cell subset, CD4+ or CD8+ T cells, or bulk PBMC T cells (not recorded which). The sequence was collected from a woman between 18 and 69 years old in good health. This rearrangement joins TRBV12-3 or TRBV12-4 to TRBJ2-2; TCRdb's D call, TRBD2, is unchecked because there is no DNA. CDR3: CASRGTGELFF.